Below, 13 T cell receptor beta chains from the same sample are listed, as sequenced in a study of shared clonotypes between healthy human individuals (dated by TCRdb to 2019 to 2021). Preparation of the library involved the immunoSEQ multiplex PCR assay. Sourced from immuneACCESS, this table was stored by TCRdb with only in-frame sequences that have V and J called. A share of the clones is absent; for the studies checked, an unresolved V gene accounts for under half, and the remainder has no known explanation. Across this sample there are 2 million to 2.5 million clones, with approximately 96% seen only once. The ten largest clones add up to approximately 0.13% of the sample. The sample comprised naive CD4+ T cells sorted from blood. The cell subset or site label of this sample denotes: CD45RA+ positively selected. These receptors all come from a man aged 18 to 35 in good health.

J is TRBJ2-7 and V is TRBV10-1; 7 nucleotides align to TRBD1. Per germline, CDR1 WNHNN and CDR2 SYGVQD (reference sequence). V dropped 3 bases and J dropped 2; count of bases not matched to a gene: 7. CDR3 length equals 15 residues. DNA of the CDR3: TGCGCCAGCAGTGACCAAGGACAGGCTACCTACGAGCAGTACTTC. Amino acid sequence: CASSDQGQATYEQYF.

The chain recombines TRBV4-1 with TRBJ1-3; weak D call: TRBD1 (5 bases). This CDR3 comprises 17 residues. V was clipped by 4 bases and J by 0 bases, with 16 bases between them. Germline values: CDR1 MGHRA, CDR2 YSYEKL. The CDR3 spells CASSPPPGPFSGNTIYF. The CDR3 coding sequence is TGCGCCAGCAGCCCCCCCCCGGGGCCGTTCTCTGGAAACACCATATATTTT.

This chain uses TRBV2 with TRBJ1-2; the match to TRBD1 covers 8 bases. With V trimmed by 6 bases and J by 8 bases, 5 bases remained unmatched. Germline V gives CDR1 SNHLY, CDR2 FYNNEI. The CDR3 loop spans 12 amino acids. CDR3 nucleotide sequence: TGTGCCAGCAGCCTGACAGGGGACGGCTACACCTTC. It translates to CASSLTGDGYTF. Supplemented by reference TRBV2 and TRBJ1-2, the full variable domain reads EPEVTQTPSHQVTQMGQEVILRCVPISNHLYFYWYRQILGQKVEFLVSFYNNEISEKSEIFDDQFSVERPDGSNFTLKIRSTKLEDSAMYFCASSLTGDGYTFGSGTRLTVV.

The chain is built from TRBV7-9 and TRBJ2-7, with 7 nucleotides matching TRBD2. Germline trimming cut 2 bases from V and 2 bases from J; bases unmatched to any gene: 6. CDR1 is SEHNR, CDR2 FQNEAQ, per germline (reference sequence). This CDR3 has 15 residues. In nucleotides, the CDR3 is TGTGCCAGCAGCTTATCGGGGGGAAAACCCTACGAGCAGTACTTC. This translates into CASSLSGGKPYEQYF.

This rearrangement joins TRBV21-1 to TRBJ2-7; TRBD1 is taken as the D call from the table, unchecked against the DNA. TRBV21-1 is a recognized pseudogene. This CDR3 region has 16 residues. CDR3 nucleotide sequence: TGTGCCAGCAGCAAGGCCTTGGGACAGGGTGCCTACGAGCAGTACTTC. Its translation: CASSKALGQGAYEQYF.

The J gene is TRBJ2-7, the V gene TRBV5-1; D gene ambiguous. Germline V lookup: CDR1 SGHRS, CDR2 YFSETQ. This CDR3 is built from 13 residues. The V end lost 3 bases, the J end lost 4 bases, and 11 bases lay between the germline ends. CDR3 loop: CASSSGVYYEQYF. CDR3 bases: TGCGCCAGCAGCTCCGGAGTGTATTACGAGCAGTACTTC.

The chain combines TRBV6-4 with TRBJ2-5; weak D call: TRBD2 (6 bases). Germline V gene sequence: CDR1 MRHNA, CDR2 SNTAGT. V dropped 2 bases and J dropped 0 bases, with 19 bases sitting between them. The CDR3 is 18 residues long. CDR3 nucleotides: TGTGCCAGCAGTGACGTGGCTAGCGCGACCCTGAACCAAGAGACCCAGTACTTC. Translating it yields CASSDVASATLNQETQYF.

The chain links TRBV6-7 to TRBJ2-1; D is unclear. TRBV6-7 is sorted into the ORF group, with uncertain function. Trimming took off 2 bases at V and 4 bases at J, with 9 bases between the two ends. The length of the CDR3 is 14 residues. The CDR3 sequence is CASSYPAGYNEQFF. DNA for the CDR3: TGTGCCAGCAGTTACCCCGCAGGTTACAATGAGCAGTTCTTC.

The CDR3 loop is CAISESGASSYNSPLHF. The CDR3 DNA reads as TGTGCCATCAGTGAGTCCGGGGCGAGCTCCTATAATTCACCCCTCCACTTT. V is TRBV10-3 and J is TRBJ1-6; possibly TRBD1 for D (5 bases). Germline CDR1 ENHRY, CDR2 SYGVKD. V lost 0 bases to trimming and J lost 0 bases, with 9 bases between them. CDR3 length equals 17 residues.

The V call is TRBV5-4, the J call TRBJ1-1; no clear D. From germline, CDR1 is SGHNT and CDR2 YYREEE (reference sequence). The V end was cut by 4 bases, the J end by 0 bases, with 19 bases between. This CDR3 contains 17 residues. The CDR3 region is CASSQQWGRGLNTEAFF. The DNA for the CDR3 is TGTGCCAGCAGCCAACAGTGGGGAAGAGGGTTGAACACTGAAGCTTTCTTT.

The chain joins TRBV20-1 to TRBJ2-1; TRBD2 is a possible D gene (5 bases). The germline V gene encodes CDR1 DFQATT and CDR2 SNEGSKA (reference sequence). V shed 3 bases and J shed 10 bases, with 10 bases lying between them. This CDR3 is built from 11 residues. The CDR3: CSASSSEEQFF. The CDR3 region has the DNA TGCAGTGCTAGTAGTAGCGAAGAGCAGTTCTTC.

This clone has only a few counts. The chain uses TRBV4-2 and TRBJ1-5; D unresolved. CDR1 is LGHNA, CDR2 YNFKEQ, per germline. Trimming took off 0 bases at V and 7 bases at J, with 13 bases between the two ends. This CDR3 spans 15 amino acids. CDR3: CASSQEWGGLQPQHF. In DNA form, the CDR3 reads TGTGCCAGCAGCCAAGAATGGGGAGGTCTACAGCCCCAGCATTTT.

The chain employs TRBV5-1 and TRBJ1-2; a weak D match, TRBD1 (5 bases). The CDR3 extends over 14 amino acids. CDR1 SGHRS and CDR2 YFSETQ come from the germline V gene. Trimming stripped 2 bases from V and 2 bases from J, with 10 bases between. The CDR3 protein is CASSFTQENYGYTF. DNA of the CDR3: TGCGCCAGCAGCTTCACACAGGAAAACTATGGCTACACCTTC. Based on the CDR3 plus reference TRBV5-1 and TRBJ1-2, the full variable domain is KAGVTQTPRYLIKTRGQQVTLSCSPISGHRSVSWYQQTPGQGLQFLFEYFSETQRNKGNFPGRFSGRQFSNSRSEMNVSTLELGDSALYLCASSFTQENYGYTFGSGTRLTVV.